Listed below are T cell receptor beta chains from one sample, sequenced in a study of graft-versus-host responses after intestinal transplantation. No antigens are known for them. Using immunoSEQ multiplex PCR, the repertoire was profiled, and TCRdb retains in-frame clones only, with some absent. The data contain 50,000 or so clones, about 90% of them seen just once; the ten biggest clones take up 2% to 3%. Sample: unstimulated CD4+ T cells sorted from spleen or lymph node cells, taken before transplant. These receptors all stem from a human donor who was the organ donor for an intestinal transplant. Both conserved end residues are part of each CDR3. D genes are given only for firm matches. Not all rows give a size; the values are once, few, many and, for expanded clones, a class.

V gene	J gene	clone size	CDR3 length	D gene	CDR3 protein	CDR3 DNA
TRBV19	TRBJ2-7	NA	16	NA	CASSNGGKRAYYEQYF	TGTGCCAGTAGTAATGGGGGGAAAAGGGCCTACTACGAGCAGTACTTC
TRBV28	TRBJ2-3	NA	17	TRBD2	CASSFALAGGPPDTQYF	TGTGCCAGCAGTTTTGCGCTAGCGGGAGGGCCCCCAGATACGCAGTATTTT
TRBV2	TRBJ2-7	NA	14	NA	CASSATRQDYEQYF	TGTGCCAGCAGTGCGACTAGGCAGGACTACGAGCAGTACTTC
TRBV30	TRBJ2-7	NA	12	NA	CAWSGSTYEQYF	TGTGCCTGGAGTGGCTCTACCTACGAGCAGTACTTC
TRBV27	TRBJ2-3	NA	14	NA	CASSLLTPTDTQYF	TGTGCCAGCAGTTTACTGACCCCCACAGATACGCAGTATTTT
TRBV27	TRBJ2-1	few	13	NA	CASSRPSYNEQFF	TGTGCCAGCAGTCGACCCAGCTACAATGAGCAGTTCTTC
TRBV19	TRBJ2-2	NA	15	NA	CASSIRTANTGELFF	TGTGCCAGTAGTATTCGGACGGCGAACACCGGGGAGCTGTTTTTT
TRBV9	TRBJ2-1	NA	14	TRBD1	CASSVGQGYNEQFF	TGTGCCAGCAGCGTCGGACAGGGGTACAATGAGCAGTTCTTC
TRBV14	TRBJ2-1	NA	16	TRBD2	CASSSIAGELNNEQFF	TGTGCCAGCAGCTCGATAGCGGGAGAACTTAACAATGAGCAGTTCTTC
TRBV9	TRBJ2-3	NA	15	TRBD1	CASSVERDRADTQYF	TGTGCCAGCAGCGTAGAGAGAGACAGGGCAGATACGCAGTATTTT
TRBV7-2	TRBJ2-5	NA	14	NA	CASSLRHRQETQYF	TGTGCCAGCAGCTTGAGACACCGCCAAGAGACCCAGTACTTC
TRBV6-6	TRBJ1-2	NA	13	NA	CASSYGTHYGYTF	TGTGCCAGCAGTTACGGGACGCACTATGGCTACACCTTC
TRBV30	TRBJ1-4	NA	14	NA	CAWSVRWQNEKLFF	TGTGCCTGGAGTGTTAGATGGCAGAATGAAAAACTGTTTTTT
TRBV22-1	TRBJ1-1	NA	16	NA	CPGTDGRQGQNTEAFF	TGTCCTGGGACCGACGGTCGACAGGGCCAGAACACTGAAGCTTTCTTT
TRBV18	TRBJ2-7	NA	17	NA	CASSPPSGTGPIYEQYF	TGTGCCAGCTCACCACCCTCCGGTACAGGTCCCATCTACGAGCAGTACTTC
TRBV14	TRBJ1-2	NA	12	NA	CASSQERGGYTF	TGTGCCAGCAGCCAAGAGAGAGGGGGCTACACCTTC
TRBV4-1	TRBJ1-4	NA	13	NA	CASSLLTNEKLFF	TGCGCCAGCAGCCTACTCACGAATGAAAAACTGTTTTTT
TRBV7-9	TRBJ1-2	NA	14	TRBD1	CASSLGDRFYGYTF	TGTGCCAGCAGCTTAGGGGACAGATTCTATGGCTACACCTTC
TRBV4-1	TRBJ1-6	NA	16	TRBD1	CASSQVDRGLGSPLHF	TGCGCCAGCAGCCAGGTGGACAGGGGGCTGGGGTCACCCCTCCACTTT
TRBV5-6	TRBJ2-1	NA	16	TRBD2	CASSLVGTSGYNEQFF	TGTGCCAGCAGCTTGGTAGGGACTAGCGGTTACAATGAGCAGTTCTTC
TRBV19	TRBJ2-5	NA	15	NA	CASSTTWGLQETQYF	TGTGCCAGTAGTACAACTTGGGGGCTCCAAGAGACCCAGTACTTC
TRBV10-3	TRBJ2-5	once	18	NA	CAISEGLTRSLPQETQYF	TGTGCCATCAGTGAGGGGCTAACTAGGTCCTTACCTCAAGAGACCCAGTACTTC
TRBV7-6	TRBJ2-7	NA	16	TRBD2	CASSSLWTSGINEQYF	TGTGCCAGCAGCTCTCTCTGGACTAGCGGGATCAACGAGCAGTACTTC
TRBV9	TRBJ2-3	NA	15	TRBD1	CASSVGTGGTDTQYF	TGTGCCAGCAGCGTAGGGACAGGGGGCACAGATACGCAGTATTTT